The 11 T cell receptor beta chains below all came from one sample that was sequenced in a study of glioma-infiltrating T cells after dendritic cell vaccination. Method: immunoSEQ multiplex PCR; TCRdb's copy keeps in-frame clones and lacks some. Among over 90,000 clones listed, about 83% were seen once. The sample was blood, taken before dendritic cell vaccination. The receptors were sampled from a human donor with glioblastoma.

The rearrangement links TRBV5-6 to TRBJ1-1; 9 nucleotides agree with TRBD1. Germline V gene lookup returns CDR1 SGHDT and CDR2 YYEEEE. V lost 1 base and J lost 4; bases outside the gene matches: 2. This CDR3 is 14 amino acids long. The CDR3 loop reads CASSLTQGATEAFF. Here the CDR3 DNA reads TGTGCCAGCAGCTTGACACAGGGGGCCACTGAAGCTTTCTTT. The whole variable domain, remainder taken from reference TRBV5-6 and TRBJ1-1, is DAGVTQSPTHLIKTRGQQVTLRCSPKSGHDTVSWYQQALGQGPQFIFQYYEEEERQRGNFPDRFSGHQFPNYSSELNVNALLLGDSALYLCASSLTQGATEAFFGQGTRLTVV.

The chain links TRBV9 to TRBJ2-2; 7 nucleotides agree with TRBD2. This CDR3 contains 16 residues. Germline values: CDR1 SGDLS, CDR2 YYNGEE. V trimming: 2 bases; J trimming: 7 bases; junction bases outside the gene matches: 11. In DNA, the CDR3 is TGTGCCAGCAGCGTGATGGGAGGGGTATCGGGCGGGGAGCTGTTTTTT. Translation gives CASSVMGGVSGGELFF.

The CDR3 loop is CASSQSPGLATSSGANVLTF. In DNA form, the CDR3 reads TGCGCCAGCAGCCAGAGCCCCGGACTAGCGACCAGCTCTGGGGCCAACGTCCTGACTTTC. The chain joins TRBV4-1 to TRBJ2-6, with TRBD2 matching 9 bases. Germline CDR1 MGHRA, CDR2 YSYEKL. V trimming: 3 bases; J trimming: 0 bases; junction bases outside the gene matches: 12. This CDR3 has 20 amino acids.

CDR3 nucleotide sequence: TGTGCCACGACAGGGGGCTACGAGCAGTACTTC. This gives the protein CATTGGYEQYF. V gene TRBV6-6 combines with J gene TRBJ2-7; 9 nucleotides line up with TRBD1. J gave up 3 bases and V 10 bases, and 1 base lay outside the gene matches. The V gene's germline CDR1 is MNHNY and CDR2 SVGAGI (reference sequence). The CDR3 covers 11 residues.

The chain joins TRBV6-1 to TRBJ1-1; possible D gene TRBD1, 6 bases. Germline V gene sequence: CDR1 MNHNS, CDR2 SASEGT. The V end lost 5 bases, the J end lost 7 bases, and 17 bases lay between the germline ends. This CDR3 is built from 14 residues. CDR3 protein: CASSIRRQVNEAFF. The CDR3 DNA reads as TGTGCCAGCAGTATCCGCCGACAGGTAAATGAAGCTTTCTTT.

Comment on this clone: Other DNA sequences in this sample translate to the same CDR3. The chain uses TRBV18 and TRBJ1-1, with D possibly matching TRBD1 (5 bases). CDR3 length: 13 amino acids. Germline values: CDR1 KGHSH, CDR2 LQKENI. V shed 3 bases and J shed 1 base, with 6 bases lying between them. In nucleotides, the CDR3 is TGTGCCAGCTCACCGCAGGGGAACACTGAAGCTTTCTTT. It encodes CASSPQGNTEAFF.

This chain links TRBV25-1 with TRBJ2-7; 9 bases agree with TRBD1. J gave up 5 bases and V 5 bases, and 7 bases lay outside the gene matches. This CDR3 is 14 amino acids long. Germline V gene lookup returns CDR1 MGHDK and CDR2 SYGVNS. CDR3 sequence reads: CASSTRTGADEQYF. In DNA form, the CDR3 reads TGTGCCAGCAGTACCAGGACAGGGGCTGACGAGCAGTACTTC.

The chain links TRBV5-1 to TRBJ2-1, with 11 bases matching TRBD2. This CDR3 comprises 17 residues. The germline V gene encodes CDR1 SGHRS and CDR2 YFSETQ. The CDR3 protein is CPDVAGGPKTLYNEQFF. DNA of the CDR3: TGCCCCGATGTAGCGGGAGGGCCTAAAACCCTTTACAATGAGCAGTTCTTC.

The genes are TRBV6-5 and TRBJ2-5; D might be TRBD1 (7 bases). The end of the DNA fits TRBJ2-7 better, so the J call may be wrong. The CDR3 covers 16 residues. Germline V gene lookup returns CDR1 MNHEY and CDR2 SVGAGI. CDR3 nucleotide sequence: TGTGCCAGCAGTTACCTCCCGCCAGGGGGGTCCTACGAGCAGTACTTC. Residues: CASSYLPPGGSYEQYF.

This chain joins TRBV5-1 and TRBJ2-7, with 8 bases that match TRBD1. V dropped 4 bases and J dropped 4; count of bases not matched to a gene: 7. From germline, CDR1 is SGHRS and CDR2 YFSETQ. This CDR3 is built from 14 residues. The CDR3 is CASSAVQGAYEQYF. For the CDR3, the DNA is TGCGCCAGCAGCGCCGTGCAGGGGGCTTACGAGCAGTACTTC.

The CDR3 loop is CASSPAARGSYEQYF. In DNA form, the CDR3 reads TGTGCCAGCAGCCCCGCGGCGAGGGGGAGCTACGAGCAGTACTTC. The rearrangement joins TRBV6-6 to TRBJ2-7, with TRBD1 as a possible D gene (6 bases). Trimming cost V 6 bases and J 3 bases, with 18 bases left between them. CDR1 and CDR2 (germline): MNHNY, SVGAGI (reference sequence). CDR3 length equals 15 residues.